The TCR beta chain under discussion was sequenced for a study of T-cell reconstitution after alpha-beta-depleted transplantation in children. Overall study findings and caveats: Some patients owed their high day-60 TCRbeta diversity to surviving recipient T cells and thymic progenitors. When one year had passed after transplant, most T-cell counts and diversity came from newly produced T cells. In patients about two months after transplant, alpha-beta T cells reportedly arose from several hundred expanded graft clones.

This clonotype was detected ten times or more. Antigen: not known. Molecular barcoding with unique molecular identifiers was used for the TCRbeta library. A single record per CDR3 protein comes from TCRdb applying MiXCR to the PCR reads. The sample includes roughly 280,000 distinct CDR3 sequences, roughly 11% of them seen just once. The clonotype was recovered from a male patient under 10 years old who had a stem cell transplant for chronic granulomatous disease, so the T cells may come from the graft donor. This sample comprised peripheral blood, obtained 180 days after TCRalphabeta/CD19-depleted stem cell transplant.

This CDR3 reads CAIRHPGQGADEQYF. The CDR3, as DNA: TGTGCCATCAGGCACCCGGGACAGGGGGCCGACGAGCAGTACTTC. The rearrangement links TRBV10-3 to TRBJ2-7, with 12 positions matching TRBD1. CDR3 length: 15 residues. The germline CDR1 and CDR2 sequences are ENHRY and SYGVKD. Trimming removed 6 bases from V and 5 bases from J; junction bases left unmatched: 8.